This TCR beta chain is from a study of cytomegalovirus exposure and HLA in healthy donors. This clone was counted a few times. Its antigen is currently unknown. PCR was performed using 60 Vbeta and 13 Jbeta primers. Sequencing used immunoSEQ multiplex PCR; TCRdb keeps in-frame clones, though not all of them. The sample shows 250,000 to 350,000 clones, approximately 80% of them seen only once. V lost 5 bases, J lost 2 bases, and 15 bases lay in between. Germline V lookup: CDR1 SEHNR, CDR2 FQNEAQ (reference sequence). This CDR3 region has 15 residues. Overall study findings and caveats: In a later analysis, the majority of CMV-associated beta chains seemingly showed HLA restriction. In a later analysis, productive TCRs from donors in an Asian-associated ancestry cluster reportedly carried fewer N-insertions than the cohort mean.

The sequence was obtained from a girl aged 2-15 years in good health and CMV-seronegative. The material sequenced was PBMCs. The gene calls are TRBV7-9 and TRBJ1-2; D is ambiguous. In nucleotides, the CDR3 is TGTGCCAGCAGCCCCGGGATTGACGGAAACTATGGCTACACCTTC. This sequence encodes CASSPGIDGNYGYTF.